Shown below are 7 T cell receptor beta chains from a single sample sequenced in a study of T cell responses to AZD1222 COVID-19 vaccine. Sequencing was performed with immunoSEQ multiplex PCR; in TCRdb, only in-frame clones are kept and a portion is missing. The table shows roughly 200,000 clones, with just over 85% occurring only once. Sequenced material: peripheral blood, taken on day 0 of AZD1222 vaccination. The receptors stem from an adult in good health.

The V call is TRBV6-5, the J call TRBJ1-1, with D unclear. Germline CDR1 and CDR2: MNHEY and SVGAGI. The CDR3 length is 12 residues. Trimming left V 10 bases short and J 5 bases short, with 14 bases between. CDR3 in amino acids: CATTRAGTEAFF. CDR3 DNA: TGTGCCACCACCCGGGCCGGGACTGAAGCTTTCTTT.

This clone was seen just once. The chain's CDR3 is CAWSVGPANTGELFF. CDR3 nucleotides: TGTGCCTGGAGTGTTGGTCCAGCGAACACCGGGGAGCTGTTTTTT. V gene TRBV30 combines with J gene TRBJ2-2; D not resolved. V gave up 0 bases and J gave up 0 bases, with 8 bases separating them. Germline loops: CDR1 GTSNPN, CDR2 SVGIG (reference sequence). The CDR3 is 15 residues long.

The chain carries TRBV28 and TRBJ2-1; D is perhaps TRBD1 (5 bases). V was trimmed by 7 bases and J by 4 bases, leaving 17 bases between them. This CDR3 has 15 amino acids. Germline CDR1 MDHEN, CDR2 SYDVKM. The CDR3 reads CASITGTGFYNEQFF. CDR3 nucleotide sequence: TGTGCCAGCATTACCGGAACAGGCTTTTACAATGAGCAGTTCTTC.

The gene calls are TRBV2 and TRBJ2-7, with unresolved D. The CDR3 is made up of 13 amino acids. Deletions cut 3 bases from V and 6 bases from J, with 12 bases between. The germline V gene encodes CDR1 SNHLY and CDR2 FYNNEI. DNA for the CDR3: TGTGCCAGCAGTGATGGTCCGATCACCGAGCAGTACTTC. Amino acid sequence: CASSDGPITEQYF.

In this sample, this clone turned up once. The rearrangement links TRBV13 to TRBJ2-2, with 9 bases lining up with TRBD1. This CDR3 has 16 residues. Germline CDR1 PRHDT, CDR2 FYEKMQ (reference sequence). The J segment lost 4 bases and the V segment lost 3 bases, leaving 6 bases of the junction unmatched. DNA of the CDR3: TGTGCCAGCAGCTTGTTTACGACAGGGGGCACCGGGGAGCTGTTTTTT. It specifies CASSLFTTGGTGELFF.

The rearrangement links TRBV14 to TRBJ1-2; D not certain. Deletions cut 3 bases from V and 8 bases from J, with 19 bases between. This CDR3 is 15 amino acids long. Germline CDR1 reads SGHDN; CDR2 reads FVKESK. Written as DNA, the CDR3 is TGTGCCAGCAGCCACATCACCCCGGCAGCCAGGGGCTACACCTTC. It translates to CASSHITPAARGYTF. The variable domain in full, completed from reference TRBV14 and TRBJ1-2, reads EAGVTQFPSHSVIEKGQTVTLRCDPISGHDNLYWYRRVMGKEIKFLLHFVKESKQDESGMPNNRFLAERTGGTYSTLKVQPAELEDSGVYFCASSHITPAARGYTFGSGTRLTVV.

CDR3 sequence (DNA): TGTGCCAGCAGTGAAGCAGTGGGGTTGAGCTCCTACGAGCAGTACTTC. Its translation is CASSEAVGLSSYEQYF. The chain couples TRBV6-1 to TRBJ2-7, with D hard to call. Trimming stripped 0 bases from V and 0 bases from J, with 12 bases between. The CDR3 spans 16 residues. Per germline, CDR1 MNHNS and CDR2 SASEGT.